This T cell receptor (beta chain) originates from a study of technical replicates of blood from several donors. The CDR3 is made up of 16 amino acids. CDR1 and CDR2 from the germline V gene are PRHDT and FYEKMQ (reference sequence). J was trimmed by 3 bases and V by 4 bases; bases with no gene match: 8. Some clones are missing from TCRdb's copy, which holds only in-frame ones; the method was immunoSEQ multiplex PCR. The sample comprises tens of thousands of clones, roughly 96% of which are singletons, and approximately 0.26% rests with the top ten. The chain joins TRBV13 to TRBJ2-3; TRBD2 matches 9 bases. Material for sequencing was T cells isolated from PBMCs. This TCR was recovered from a human donor in good health. The CDR3 is CASSSEGLAVTDTQYF. The CDR3 DNA follows: TGTGCCAGCAGCTCCGAGGGACTAGCAGTAACAGATACGCAGTATTTT.